Reported below is one TCR beta chain. This receptor's antigen is unknown. Qualities for individual bases were not recorded, and no much larger clone is one base off. These data belong to a study of blood T cell repertoires in COVID-19 (dated by TCRdb to about 2020). For context, the study as a whole: Samples from collaborators originated in the United States, Italy and Spain and spanned both the acute and convalescent phases of COVID-19. Where available, HLA class I and class II types were obtained from metadata supplied by the sample provider rather than from assay-based typing. Samples came from the ongoing ImmuneRACE study (first 160 participants) plus 1,254 subjects from 6 global collaborators. Subjects who had been exposed to COVID-19, were actively infected with it, or had recovered from it provided the deeply sampled blood TCRbeta repertoires that made up the dataset. A de-identified subject ID, COVID-19 status, age in years and sex were almost always included in the sample metadata. The prospective study material was composed of cDNA or gDNA derived from T cells, B-cell-depleted T cells, or PBMCs. The repertoires were released in a freely available public database meant as a resource for research on the immune response to SARS-CoV-2.

TCRbeta CDR3 regions were amplified from genomic DNA by means of the immunoSEQ Assay, a bias-controlled multiplex PCR. Regarding the original processing steps: The number of nucleated cells in each sample was estimated by amplification of reference gene primers within the assay. To quantify the absolute abundance of each unique TCRbeta CDR3 rearrangement, sequence reads were collapsed and filtered. For each sample, productive Simpson clonality was calculated as the square root of Simpson's diversity index across productive rearrangements. TCRdb provides this immuneACCESS table in a form limited to in-frame rearrangements. Some clones are lacking; in checked studies, under half of them reflect an unresolved V gene, and why the rest are absent is not known. D and trimming were read from the DNA, whereas the V and J calls and clone size are those reported in that table. Across this sample there are over 250,000 clones, with about four fifths seen only once. Jointly, the top ten make up roughly 4.7% of the sample.

What the authors observed across the whole study: The amount of clinical and demographic metadata varied by source and participant and was provided uncurated.

Participants in the prospective study were aged about 18 to 95 years, lived in 20 to 25 United States geographic areas, and enrolled through a virtual design. To assign participants to cohorts, the prospective study relied on clinical history that participants themselves reported in a screening survey and a study questionnaire. Exposed participants had been in contact with someone with a PCR-confirmed or clinician-diagnosed COVID-19 case within 2 weeks of study entry. In the prospective study, mobile phlebotomists collected whole blood, serum and a nasopharyngeal or oropharyngeal swab from each participant. Participants in the prospective study had the option to provide additional blood draws and questionnaires over a roughly 2-month period. Before DNA extraction, prospective study blood samples were shipped either frozen or at room temperature. Taken from cysteine to phenylalanine, the CDR3 has 13 residues. Left in the record is the CDR3 DNA by itself, 39 bases read in frame from the first base. V is reduced by 7 bases and J by 4 bases, leaving a spacing of 13 bases between them. Taken from the germline V gene, the CDR1 and CDR2 loops are LGHNT and FRNRAP.

The V gene is TRBV12-5 and the J gene is TRBJ1-2, with the D gene not confidently named. The TCR sequence derives from a man aged 35-49 years who had been exposed to COVID-19. The sample consisted of PBMCs or T cells enriched from blood (not recorded which). The sequence in DNA is TGTGCTAGTGCCCGAACCAACAGCTATGGCTACACCTTC. Its coded protein is CASARTNSYGYTF.